This T cell receptor (beta chain) was found in a study of cytomegalovirus exposure and HLA in healthy donors (dated by TCRdb to the late 2010s). Regarding the research as a whole: An earlier analysis of approximately 600 of the donors reported about 250 Gb of sequence data and around 110 million unique TCR beta sequences from around 200 million T cells. An early release covering roughly 640 HLA-typed donors comprised about 300 gigabases of sequencing data and approximately 80 million unique TCR sequences. Of the roughly 400 genotyped donors, about 84% fell in the genetic ancestry cluster associated with self-reported Caucasian donors. The study aimed to test whether cataloging public T cell receptors could reveal signatures of past pathogen exposure. Using immunosequencing, the study profiled T cell repertoires from roughly 650 subjects and related those repertoires to cytomegalovirus serostatus. Along with the approximately 700-subject first cohort, a separate validation cohort of over a hundred different subjects was used. To predict cytomegalovirus infection status, the study brought together high-throughput TCR immunosequencing, statistical association of individual TCRs with disease status, and machine learning. A later analysis re-examined previously published TCR beta repertoires from about 670 donors and added high-resolution HLA genotyping to investigate patterns of TCR occurrence. Rather than drawing on any new phenotypic data, the later analysis identified candidate immune exposures from TCR beta sequences and the way those sequences occurred across donors. In an earlier analysis of 587 of the donors, high-throughput TCR beta sequencing was used to judge whether each TCR beta V gene segment behaved as functional or pseudogenic. Alongside the repertoire data, information on donor age, sex, ethnicity and CMV serostatus was compiled. Genome-wide SNP genotypes for about 65% of the roughly 700 donors were used in a later genetic analysis, which treated that subset as a discovery cohort. All discovery cohort repertoires had been generated using a single sequencing platform. Both class I and class II loci were covered by HLA typing, at four-digit resolution. Typing coverage differed by locus: A, B, C, DRB1 and DQB1 were typed in about 629-640 donors, DQA1 in 500 to 550, DPA1 in 600 to 610, and DPB1 in 472. A handful of DR-DQ haplotypes were handled as single units for association and clustering because linkage in the cohort was strong. Among roughly 400 genotyped donors of the cohort, an average of approximately 200,000 unique TCR beta nucleotide sequences was sequenced per donor, of which about 19% were non-productive. Summary of the overall study and its limitations: While some public TCRs were present in many individuals, most TCR sequences turned up only very rarely across donors. A later genetic analysis associated a missense DCLRE1C variant with V-gene and J-gene trimming of TCR beta chains, and an independent cohort replicated the association. A total of fewer than 200 TCR beta chains were listed by the study as associated with cytomegalovirus. A further reported finding was that TCR beta sequences accurately predicted the HLA-A and HLA-B alleles for most subjects in the first cohort. Some IMGT-functional V segments, including TRBV6-2 and TRBV6-3, could not be told apart with the 87-base-pair reads, so those segments were excluded. Most CMV-associated TCR beta chains appeared to be HLA-restricted in a later analysis, and the HLA associations seemed to be driven largely by CMV exposure. Immune exposure information for the cohort was limited to CMV serostatus. Because some donors lacked HLA typing at each locus, the association tests relied only on the typed subset. According to a later genetic analysis, donors in an Asian-associated ancestry cluster had fewer N-insertions in productive TCRs than the approximately 650-donor mean. Presence/absence analyses assumed roughly uniform sequencing depth across donors, an assumption that may not hold. A group of highly shared sequence variants was considered likely to be a technical artifact of the sequencing pipeline. In a later analysis, some 18,000 TCR beta sequences were associated with specific HLA alleles at a false discovery rate of 0.05. Strong co-occurrence of HLA alleles, especially DR and DQ, made assigning TCR associations to individual alleles difficult. The authors suggested that the approach could potentially be extended to other disease states and immunological phenotypes. In a later analysis, several top co-occurrence clusters were reported to appear linked to parvovirus B19, influenza, CMV and Epstein-Barr virus. In both the original and validation cohorts, the classifier was reported to diagnose cytomegalovirus status with high specificity and sensitivity. An earlier analysis of around 600 of the donors showed that most TCR beta V segments appeared in productive rearrangements either about 90% or about 30% of the time, which broadly matched IMGT annotations. Because counts were too low, seventeen rarely observed V segments, including chromosome 9 orphons, were left out of the earlier analysis of about 620 of the donors. Correlated functional status among segregating V segments might be attributable to linkage disequilibrium, but an unknown experimental factor could not be ruled out. A later analysis found that TCR association rates varied across HLA loci, with DRB1 alleles showing the most associated TCRs and HLA-C alleles the fewest. A few of the identified cytomegalovirus-associated TCR beta chains were confirmed in vitro to be specific for cytomegalovirus antigens. A later analysis found that HLA-associated TCR beta chains were more clonally expanded and had lower generation probabilities than equally common non-associated chains. In this cohort, only TCR beta chains were sequenced, and detectable features were limited by the absence of alpha or paired-chain data.

There are 15 amino acids in the CDR3, from cysteine to phenylalanine inclusive. Solely the CDR3 DNA is kept, with 45 bases framed from the first base. Preparation of the library involved the immunoSEQ multiplex PCR assay. The multiplex PCR relied on a mix of 60 forward primers for TCR Vbeta segments and 13 reverse primers for TCR Jbeta segments. A multiplex PCR assay on genomic DNA amplified the CDR3 region of rearranged TCR beta genes. On the Illumina HiSeq System, the amplified TCR beta libraries were sequenced as 87-base-pair reads. As for the original processing: Across the 670 or so repertoires, a later analysis counted some 81 million unique TCR beta chains, around 10 million of which were shared by at least two donors. To remove PCR and sequencing errors, raw reads were error-corrected and collapsed into unique sequences using a nearest-neighbor algorithm that merged closely related sequences. V, D and J gene segments were assigned by aligning CDR3 sequences to IMGT reference sequences. For a sequence to be retained, at least a six-nucleotide match to both a V gene segment and a J gene segment was required. A rearrangement counted as productive if the CDR3 had no stop codons and remained in frame with V and J, and every other rearrangement counted as non-productive. Following IMGT convention, CDR3 was defined as the stretch from the second conserved V-encoded cysteine to the conserved J-encoded phenylalanine. In an earlier analysis of around 570 of the donors, sequences lacking an unambiguous match to a single V gene segment were excluded. An earlier analysis of over 450 of the donors classified V segments as functional when productive rearrangements were above 56.7% and as segregating when the standard deviation between donors was above 5%. A statistical classification framework was built to diagnose cytomegalovirus status from the catalog of TCR beta chain sequences. In a later analysis, V and J genes were assigned by comparing TCR nucleotide sequences against IMGT/GENE-DB human TR gene sequences. Using the TCRdist pipeline, a later analysis assigned CDR3 sequences along with most-parsimonious VDJ recombination scenarios. In a later analysis, every TCR beta chain was defined by the combination of its CDR3 amino acid sequence and its V-gene family, and reads without a unique V-gene family were dropped. To address suspected cross-contamination and a sequencing artifact, a later analysis removed some 620 highly shared, low-generation-probability nucleotide sequences. A later analysis calculated a clonal expansion index for each public chain from normalized within-repertoire ranks of inferred template counts. Generation probabilities in a later analysis came from a VDJ recombination model fitted to out-of-frame rearrangements, and those results were checked against IGoR. In a later analysis, hypergeometric tests were used to score TCR-TCR, TCR-HLA and TCR-CMV co-occurrence, with a repertoire-size bias correction applied to TCR pairs. A later analysis estimated false discovery rates by permuting HLA or CMV assignments 20 times. In a later analysis, co-occurring TCRs were grouped using DBSCAN, with TCRdist sequence similarity added in when clustering inside HLA-allele-positive subsets. Repertoires with fewer than 30,000 or more than 120,000 public chains, plus five repertoires with anomalous nucleotide sharing, were excluded from co-occurrence clustering. As stored in TCRdb, this immuneACCESS dataset retains in-frame rearrangements with V and J assigned. A fraction of the clones does not appear; measured against another copy, unresolved V genes explain less than half of the discrepancy, and the remainder lacks a known reason. D and trimming were read from the DNA, whereas the V and J calls and clone size are those reported in that table. The sample data list 89,000 or so clones, and under 80% of these were observed just once. The ten biggest clones cover 4% to 5% of the sample.

The cohort comprised 710 or so healthy bone marrow donors. At the time of sampling, every cohort member was nominally healthy, though immune exposures that went unrecorded were likely present. The donor was CMV seronegative and was included in the group of several hundred seronegative cohort members. A peripheral blood sample was provided by each donor, and peripheral blood mononuclear cells were used for TCR beta sequencing. Genomic DNA extraction from the blood cell samples was performed with the Qiagen DNeasy Blood Extraction Kit. Compared with the rest of its sample, this clone is medium-sized (0.01 to 0.1%). The antigen it binds to is not known. Within one base of it there is no much larger clone, and no base qualities were kept.

The TCR was taken from a man aged 55 to 69 in good health and CMV-seronegative. The V gene is TRBV21-1 and the J gene is TRBJ2-7; TRBD2, as called in the table, went unchecked against the DNA. TRBV21-1 represents a pseudogene. The sequencing input was PBMCs. The CDR3 reads as follows: CASTTSGGFMDEQYF. The bases read TGTGCCAGCACCACGTCGGGGGGGTTCATGGACGAGCAGTACTTC.